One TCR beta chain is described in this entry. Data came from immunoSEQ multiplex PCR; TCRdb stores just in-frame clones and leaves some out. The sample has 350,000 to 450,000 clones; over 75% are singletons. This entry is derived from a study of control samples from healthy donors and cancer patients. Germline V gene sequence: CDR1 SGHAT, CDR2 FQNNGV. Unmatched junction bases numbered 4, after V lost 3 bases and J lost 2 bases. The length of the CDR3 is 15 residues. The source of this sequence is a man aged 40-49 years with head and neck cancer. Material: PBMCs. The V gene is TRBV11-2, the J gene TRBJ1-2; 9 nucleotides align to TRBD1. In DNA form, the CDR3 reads TGTGCCAGCAGCTTCGGGACAGGGTTAAACTATGGCTACACCTTC. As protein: CASSFGTGLNYGYTF.